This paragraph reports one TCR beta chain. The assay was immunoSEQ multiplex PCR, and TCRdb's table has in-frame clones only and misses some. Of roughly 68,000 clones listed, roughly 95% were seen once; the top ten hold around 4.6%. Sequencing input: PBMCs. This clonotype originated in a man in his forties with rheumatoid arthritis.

Written as DNA, the CDR3 is TGTGCCAGCAGCCAACGGGACCTTAGCACAGATACGCAGTATTTT. The encoded protein is CASSQRDLSTDTQYF. The chain links TRBV3-1 (or the pseudogene TRBV3-2) to TRBJ2-3; D might be TRBD1 or TRBD2, each matching 5 bases. Germline V lookup: CDR1 LGHDT, CDR2 YNNKEL (reference sequence). V lost 2 bases to trimming and J lost 0 bases, with 9 bases between them. The CDR3 extends over 15 amino acids.